Shown below are 29 T cell receptor beta chains from a single sample sequenced in a study of blood T cell repertoires in COVID-19. Sequencing used immunoSEQ multiplex PCR; TCRdb keeps in-frame clones, though not all of them. The table has tens of thousands of clones, roughly 87% seen once; the top ten hold about 1%. Sample: peripheral blood. The receptors originated from a woman aged 45-65 years in a cohort sampled during active COVID-19.

This clone was recorded many times. J is TRBJ2-7 and V is TRBV6-6; 7 bases agree with TRBD1. The CDR3 runs to 12 residues. Looked up from germline, CDR1 is MNHNY and CDR2 is SVGAGI (reference sequence). Losses at the gene ends were 4 bases for V and 10 bases for J; bases not matched to a gene: 7. DNA for the CDR3: TGTGCCAGCAGTTCCGCAGGGGGTACCCAGTACTTC. Its protein is CASSSAGGTQYF.

This chain links TRBV6-5 with TRBJ1-1, with unresolved D. CDR3 length: 12 amino acids. Germline CDR1 MNHEY, CDR2 SVGAGI. V was clipped by 4 bases and J by 2 bases, with 5 bases between them. DNA of the CDR3: TGTGCCAGCAGTTCCCCTAACACTGAAGCTTTCTTT. Translating gives CASSSPNTEAFF.

This chain joins TRBV29-1 and TRBJ1-3; D uncertain. The germline V gene encodes CDR1 SQVTM and CDR2 ANQGSEA. Trimming took off 4 bases at V and 0 bases at J, with 13 bases between the two ends. The CDR3 is 15 amino acids. The CDR3 region is CSVAAHSSSGNTIYF. The CDR3 DNA reads as TGCAGCGTTGCTGCTCATTCGAGCTCTGGAAACACCATATATTTT.

This chain links TRBV19 with TRBJ1-5; possible D gene TRBD1, 5 bases. The CDR3 spans 13 residues. Germline lookup yields CDR1 LNHDA and CDR2 SQIVND (reference sequence). Trimming shortened V by 1 base and J by 7 bases, and 8 bases separated the two germline ends. CDR3 DNA: TGTGCCAGTAGTATAGGGCGGGACCAGCCCCAGCATTTT. It is translated as CASSIGRDQPQHF.

The chain has TRBV29-1 and TRBJ2-2, with D possibly being TRBD1 (5 bases). Germline V gives CDR1 SQVTM, CDR2 ANQGSEA. This CDR3 has 14 residues. V was trimmed by 6 bases and J by 6 bases, leaving 17 bases between them. The CDR3 loop reads CSVKTGSSPGELFF. CDR3 nucleotide sequence: TGCAGCGTGAAAACAGGTAGCTCACCCGGGGAGCTGTTTTTT.

V is TRBV6-6 and J is TRBJ2-2, with 7 bases lining up with TRBD1. The CDR3 loop spans 16 amino acids. Losses at the gene ends were 2 bases for V and 1 base for J; bases not matched to a gene: 4. In germline, CDR1 is MNHNY, CDR2 SVGAGI (reference sequence). CDR3 coding DNA: TGTGCCAGCAGTTACACCGGGACAGAGAACACCGGGGAGCTGTTTTTT. It translates to CASSYTGTENTGELFF.

The sample holds one count of this clone. The chain is built from TRBV6-6 and TRBJ1-1, with 11 positions matching TRBD1. J lost 4 bases, V lost 6 bases, and 4 bases had no gene match. The CDR3 has 14 amino acids. CDR1 MNHNY and CDR2 SVGAGI come from the germline V gene (reference sequence). CDR3 nucleotides: TGTGCCAGCAGCCCCGGGACAGGGGGCACTGAAGCTTTCTTT. Translation gives CASSPGTGGTEAFF.

The chain has TRBV19 and TRBJ2-3, with unresolved D. Germline CDR1 is LNHDA and CDR2 is SQIVND (reference sequence). CDR3 size: 14 residues. Trimming shortened V by 4 bases and J by 2 bases, and 10 bases separated the two germline ends. The CDR3 protein is CASSTGRDTDTQYF. CDR3 coding DNA: TGTGCCAGTAGTACAGGCCGCGACACAGATACGCAGTATTTT.

This chain uses TRBV4-1 with TRBJ1-1; 9 positions match TRBD1. The CDR3 contains 16 residues. J gave up 0 bases and V 3 bases, and 5 bases lay outside the gene matches. CDR1 is MGHRA and CDR2 is YSYEKL in the germline V gene. The CDR3: CASSQDRGVVNTEAFF. CDR3 coding DNA: TGCGCCAGCAGCCAGGACAGGGGTGTCGTGAACACTGAAGCTTTCTTT.

This chain connects TRBV18 to TRBJ2-7; TRBD2 agrees at 14 bases. Germline-derived CDR1 and CDR2 are KGHSH and LQKENI. J was trimmed by 6 bases and V by 1 base; bases with no gene match: 8. There are 17 residues in the CDR3. CDR3: CASSPRGTSGSGSEQYF. The CDR3 coding sequence is TGTGCCAGCTCACCACGGGGGACTAGCGGGAGCGGTAGCGAGCAGTACTTC.

The chain has TRBV18 and TRBJ1-1; D gene uncertain. This CDR3 has 15 residues. V was shortened by 5 bases and J by 2 bases, with 15 bases between the two germline ends. From germline, CDR1 is KGHSH and CDR2 LQKENI. CDR3 in amino acids: CASSTSLTGNTEAFF. CDR3 DNA sequence: TGTGCCAGCTCAACCAGCTTGACGGGAAACACTGAAGCTTTCTTT.

V usage is TRBV7-3 and J usage is TRBJ2-5, with 13 bases identical to TRBD2. Germline CDR1 is SGHTA and CDR2 is FQGTGA. V was clipped by 4 bases and J by 3 bases; unmatched bases: 5. The CDR3 runs to 16 residues. CDR3 protein: CASSSGLAGDKETQYF. The CDR3 coding sequence is TGTGCCAGCAGCTCTGGACTAGCGGGGGACAAAGAGACCCAGTACTTC.

The chain has TRBV28 and TRBJ2-4, with TRBD2 identical over 8 bases. Trimming removed 5 bases from V and 5 bases from J; junction bases left unmatched: 14. The germline V gene has CDR1 MDHEN and CDR2 SYDVKM. The CDR3 has 17 amino acids. The CDR3 region is CASSPRGGGEAQNIQYF. The CDR3 region has the DNA TGTGCCAGCAGTCCCCGGGGGGGAGGGGAGGCGCAAAACATTCAGTACTTC.

The rearrangement joins TRBV3-1 (or the pseudogene TRBV3-2) to TRBJ2-1, with 8 bases that match TRBD2. Trimming took 0 bases from V and 3 from J; bases not matched to a gene: 4. The CDR3 extends over 16 amino acids. Germline values: CDR1 LGHDT, CDR2 YNNKEL (reference sequence). In DNA form, the CDR3 reads TGTGCCAGCAGCCAAGATCGCCTAGCGGGCTACAATGAGCAGTTCTTC. Residues: CASSQDRLAGYNEQFF.

The V and J genes are TRBV5-1 and TRBJ1-2; D unresolved. Trimming removed 6 bases from V and 6 bases from J, with 18 bases in between. The CDR3 spans 14 residues. Germline CDR1 SGHRS, CDR2 YFSETQ. The CDR3 loop is CASNWRAVGDGYTF. The CDR3 DNA reads TGCGCCAGCAATTGGCGTGCGGTCGGGGATGGCTACACCTTC.

The chain couples TRBV5-4 to TRBJ2-7, with 10 nucleotides matching TRBD2. The CDR3 totals 17 residues. Germline lookup yields CDR1 SGHNT and CDR2 YYREEE (reference sequence). With V trimmed by 0 bases and J by 7 bases, 13 bases remained unmatched. The CDR3 bases are TGTGCCAGCAGCTTGGTACTAGCGGGAAACCTTGGACGGGAGCAGTACTTC. Protein sequence: CASSLVLAGNLGREQYF.

The chain couples TRBV6-5 to TRBJ2-7; 9 positions agree with TRBD2. J gave up 2 bases and V 8 bases, and 4 bases lay outside the gene matches. CDR3 length: 13 residues. The germline gives CDR1 MNHEY, CDR2 SVGAGI. The CDR3 region has the DNA TGTGCCAGCTCAAGGACTAGCGCCTACGAGCAGTACTTC. Its translation is CASSRTSAYEQYF.

This chain uses TRBV27 with TRBJ2-2, with a tentative D call TRBD1 (6 bases). Trimming removed 5 bases from V and 0 bases from J, with 10 bases in between. CDR1 and CDR2 (germline): MNHEY, SMNVEV (reference sequence). The CDR3 is made up of 15 amino acids. The CDR3 region is CASSKWTANTGELFF. The CDR3 bases are TGTGCCAGCAGTAAATGGACAGCGAACACCGGGGAGCTGTTTTTT.

This rearrangement joins TRBV18 to TRBJ2-7, with no clear D. V gave up 4 bases and J gave up 6 bases, with 13 bases separating them. CDR1 KGHSH and CDR2 LQKENI come from the germline V gene. CDR3 length: 13 amino acids. The chain's CDR3 is CASSLGGSGEQYF. The CDR3 nucleotides read TGTGCCAGCTCACTCGGCGGTTCGGGCGAGCAGTACTTC.

The chain couples TRBV6-5 to TRBJ2-3, with TRBD2 identical over 11 bases. The CDR3 totals 14 residues. Germline CDR1 is MNHEY and CDR2 is SVGAGI. J lost 11 bases, V lost 0 bases, and 4 bases had no gene match. CDR3 sequence: CASSYSRLAGGQYF. In DNA, the CDR3 is TGTGCCAGCAGTTACTCACGGCTAGCGGGAGGGCAGTATTTT.

V usage is TRBV5-8 and J usage is TRBJ1-4; tentative D call: TRBD1 (5 bases). Per the germline V gene, CDR1 is SGHTS and CDR2 is YDEGEE. The CDR3 consists of 17 residues. The ends were cut back, 4 bases at V and 1 base at J, with 17 bases in the middle. The CDR3 spells CASSPGGGTLTNEKLFF. CDR3 DNA: TGTGCCAGCAGCCCCGGAGGAGGGACCTTAACTAATGAAAAACTGTTTTTT.

This clone came up once. The rearrangement links TRBV7-6 to TRBJ2-5; the D gene is possibly TRBD2 (6 bases). CDR3 size: 16 residues. Between the trimmed V and J ends, which lost 1 base and 5 bases, there was a span of 17 bases. Germline V CDR1 and CDR2: SGHVS, FNYEAQ. Here the CDR3 reads CASSLVAASSVETQYF. In DNA, the CDR3 is TGTGCCAGCAGCTTAGTGGCCGCATCTAGCGTCGAGACCCAGTACTTC. Filled out from reference TRBV7-6 and TRBJ2-5, the complete variable domain reads GAGVSQSPRYKVTKRGQDVALRCDPISGHVSLYWYRQALGQGPEFLTYFNYEAQQDKSGLPNDRFSAERPEGSISTLTIQRTEQRDSAMYRCASSLVAASSVETQYFGPGTRLLVL.

This clone was seen only once. This chain links TRBV19 with TRBJ2-3, with 9 positions matching TRBD1. There are 14 residues in the CDR3. CDR1 and CDR2 from the germline V gene are LNHDA and SQIVND (reference sequence). V shed 3 bases, J shed 7 bases, and the junction held 5 bases outside the gene matches. The CDR3 DNA follows: TGTGCCAGTAGTATGACAGGGGGAAAAAATACGCAGTATTTT. Protein: CASSMTGGKNTQYF. The full variable domain, rest sourced from reference TRBV19 and TRBJ2-3, is DGGITQSPKYLFRKEGQNVTLSCEQNLNHDAMYWYRQDPGQGLRLIYYSQIVNDFQKGDIAEGYSVSREKKESFPLTVTSAQKNPTAFYLCASSMTGGKNTQYFGPGTRLTVL.

J is TRBJ2-5 and V is TRBV29-1; a possible D gene is TRBD1 (6 bases). The length of the CDR3 is 13 residues. Between the trimmed V and J ends, which lost 7 bases and 3 bases, there was a span of 15 bases. Germline CDR1 SQVTM, CDR2 ANQGSEA. CDR3 protein: CSALRGTEETQYF. The CDR3 DNA is TGCAGCGCCCTCAGGGGTACAGAAGAGACCCAGTACTTC. Combining the CDR3 with reference TRBV29-1 and TRBJ2-5 gives the whole variable domain SAVISQKPSRDICQRGTSLTIQCQVDSQVTMMFWYRQQPGQSLTLIATANQGSEATYESGFVIDKFPISRPNLTFSTLTVSNMSPEDSSIYLCSALRGTEETQYFGPGTRLLVL.

CDR3 loop: CASGQGLPETQYF. Written as DNA, the CDR3 is TGTGCCAGCGGACAGGGGCTTCCCGAGACCCAGTACTTC. The rearrangement uses TRBV6-5 and TRBJ2-5; 9 positions agree with TRBD1. Germline lookup yields CDR1 MNHEY and CDR2 SVGAGI. The CDR3 is made up of 13 amino acids. The V gene end was trimmed by 8 bases and the J gene end by 5 bases; junction bases not matched to a gene: 6.

This clone was counted a single time. The chain is built from TRBV2 and TRBJ2-5, with 8 bases identical to TRBD2. The germline CDR1 and CDR2 sequences are SNHLY and FYNNEI. This CDR3 spans 15 amino acids. Trimming at V came to 1 base and at J to 5 bases, leaving 6 bases not matched to a gene. CDR3 in DNA: TGTGCCAGCAGTGAAGAGACTAGCGCGAGGGAGACCCAGTACTTC. This gives the protein CASSEETSARETQYF.

This chain links TRBV2 with TRBJ1-1, with D possibly matching TRBD1 (6 bases). Germline loops: CDR1 SNHLY, CDR2 FYNNEI. This CDR3 has 15 residues. V was trimmed by 5 bases and J by 2 bases, leaving 15 bases between them. CDR3 residues: CASSLFSGENTEAFF. The CDR3 DNA follows: TGTGCCAGCAGTCTTTTTTCAGGGGAAAACACTGAAGCTTTCTTT.

The chain couples TRBV6-5 to TRBJ1-1; D ambiguous. The germline V gene has CDR1 MNHEY and CDR2 SVGAGI. Trimming took off 3 bases at V and 2 bases at J, with 10 bases between the two ends. This CDR3 is 14 amino acids long. CDR3 region: CASSYQEGNTEAFF. DNA for the CDR3: TGTGCCAGCAGTTATCAGGAGGGTAACACTGAAGCTTTCTTT.

The chain is built from TRBV9 and TRBJ2-3, with 8 nucleotides matching TRBD1. Trimming removed 0 bases from V and 4 bases from J; junction bases left unmatched: 10. Germline values: CDR1 SGDLS, CDR2 YYNGEE. This CDR3 spans 17 amino acids. This chain's CDR3 is CASSVAGSGGVADTQYF. The CDR3 DNA follows: TGTGCCAGCAGCGTAGCGGGATCAGGGGGCGTCGCAGATACGCAGTATTTT.